This T cell receptor beta chain was sequenced for a study of vaccination and CD4 T cells after COVID-19 (dated by TCRdb to between 2021 and 2024). In the study overall: Convalescent patients had a positive SARS-CoV-2 result on nasal swab PCR, and of these patients, some 10 had mild disease and one had severe disease. In the convalescent cohort there were six males and four females, among whom were two Hispanic individuals, seven Caucasians, two Asians and one multiracial person. Two doses of either the Pfizer-BioNTech BNT162b2 vaccine (n=8) or the Moderna mRNA-1273 vaccine (n=2) were administered to participants. Post-COVID blood samples were collected from convalescent patients a median of approximately 93 days after diagnosis, with a range of about 30 to 161 days. Post-vaccine blood samples were taken a median of roughly 75 days after the second vaccine dose, with a range of roughly 14 to 250 days. Culture stimuli were overlapping spike peptide pools from SARS-CoV-2 and from the common cold coronaviruses HCoV-NL63, HCoV-OC43 and HCoV-229E. As controls, cultures received a CEFX viral epitope pool (the positive control), an HIV-1 Nef peptide pool (the negative control), or no peptide at all. The spike-specific CD4+ TCR repertoire was compared before and after mRNA vaccination in approximately ten COVID-19 convalescent patients and a few infection-naive healthy vaccine recipients.

What the treatment or condition label conveys for this sample: roughly 11-day PBMC culture with coronavirus spike peptide pools or control peptides (ViraFEST assay). The study used the ViraFEST assay, which expanded antigen-specific T cells with peptide pools and then identified expanded clonotypes by TCR sequencing. The positive SARS-CoV-2 PCR tests of the convalescent patients were dated from March to December 2020, before the Alpha, Beta and Delta variants emerged in the United States. Over 1.5 million PBMCs per well were cultured in IMDM with roughly 4.8% human AB serum and 9 to 10 IU/ml IL-2, plus 10 ug/ml peptide pools. Half of the culture medium was replaced with fresh IL-2-containing medium on days 3 and 7. After 10 to 11 days of culture, CD4+ T cells were isolated by negative selection using the EasySep CD4+ T cell isolation kit. Ficoll-Paque Plus gradient centrifugation was used to isolate PBMCs from whole blood, and the isolated PBMCs were then either used fresh or cryopreserved at -140C. Triplicate wells were generally used for each culture condition.

Only a few counts were recorded for this clonotype. Its specific antigen is unknown. It has no much larger one-base neighbor in the sample; base qualities were not kept. Summary of the overall study and its limitations: The number of convalescent patients in the study was relatively small, and the study did not examine early timepoints following natural infection. In convalescent patients, a median approximately 86% of post-vaccine SARS-CoV-2-reactive clones were detected only after vaccination, suggesting vaccine-specific priming. The median count of SARS-CoV-2-reactive clonotypes went up from approximately 22 after infection to approximately 40 after vaccination, although the change was not significant. Of the vaccine-specific clones found in convalescent patients, nearly all (304 of 307) were mono-reactive for SARS-CoV-2 spike instead of being cross-reactive with common cold coronaviruses.

V lost 0 bases and J lost 5 bases, and the count of bases not matched to a germline gene is 6. Spanning cysteine to phenylalanine, the CDR3 consists of 15 amino acids. Just CDR3 DNA is preserved here, 45 bases in frame from base 1. CDR1 and CDR2 (KGHDR, SFDVKD) derive from the germline V gene. Library construction relied on PCR. TCR sequencing of DNA from cultured CD4+ T cells used the Oncomine TCR Beta short-read assay at the Johns Hopkins FTIC core. The QIAamp micro DNA kit was used to extract genomic DNA from the cultured CD4+ T cells. Oncomine TCR Beta libraries made from cultured CD4+ T cells were pooled using unique dual indexes and sequenced on an Illumina iSeq 100. Per the authors' processing: Non-productive sequences were removed, and CDR3s not starting with C, not ending with F or W, or shorter than 7 amino acids were discarded. The MANAFEST web application identified antigen-specific clonotypes by comparing peptide-stimulated wells against reference wells and other culture wells. An FDR below 0.05, an odds ratio above 5, and a productive frequency above 0.1% in at least two of three replicate wells were required for clones to be considered positive. A clonotype counted as cross-reactive if it showed significant expansion both in the SARS-CoV-2 spike wells and in at least one common cold coronavirus spike condition. Levenshtein distances (stringdist) and unrooted phylogenetic trees (ape) in R version 3.6.1 were used to assess CDR3 homology. TCRdb trimmed public reads at Q25 via fastp, called clones via MiXCR and kept in-frame beta chains. Every CDR3 protein is listed once, alongside the most common genes and DNA of its rows. The V and J calls were determined by TCRdb, not by the authors. The sample table holds 15,000 to 25,000 distinct CDR3 sequences, of which just over 60% were seen once. The ten largest clones add up to around 8% of the sample.

The sample taken for sequencing was CD4+ T cells from blood, cultured in vitro. This receptor was identified in a human donor who had recovered from COVID-19. In this chain, TRBV24-1 is recombined with TRBJ2-7, with 7 bases matching TRBD1. The sequenced DNA is TGTGCCACCAGTGATTTGGACAGGGTCTCGAACGAGCAGTACTTC. This sequence encodes CATSDLDRVSNEQYF.